Reported below is one T cell receptor (beta chain). The data belong to a study of blood T cell repertoires in COVID-19. Assay used: immunoSEQ multiplex PCR; TCRdb lists only in-frame clones, some missing. The repertoire holds approximately 290,000 clones, with around 90% as singletons. V dropped 1 base and J dropped 4 bases, with 11 bases sitting between them. The length of the CDR3 is 14 residues. Germline V lookup: CDR1 SGDLS, CDR2 YYNGEE. The J gene is TRBJ1-1, the V gene TRBV9; D is possibly TRBD1 (5 bases). Sequencing used PBMCs or T cells enriched from blood (not recorded which). This TCR was recovered from a woman younger than 30 with acute COVID-19. The CDR3 reads CASSVTGEGTEAFF. CDR3 bases: TGTGCCAGCAGCGTAACGGGGGAGGGCACTGAAGCTTTCTTT.